This T cell receptor beta chain was sequenced during a study of breast tumors, draining lymph nodes, adjacent tissues. This clonotype was seen a handful of times. A read error may be the cause here, since a much bigger clone is one base away. MiXCR, applied by TCRdb to the multiplex PCR reads, yields one record per CDR3 protein. The sample shows some 230,000 distinct CDR3 sequences, under 35% of them seen only once. Germline loops: CDR1 SGHRS, CDR2 YFSETQ. V gave up 5 bases and J gave up 3 bases, with 18 bases separating them. CDR3 length equals 16 residues. Breast cancer patients provided tissue from their axillary draining lymph nodes.

The chain combines TRBV5-1 with TRBJ2-1; TRBD2 is a possible D gene (6 bases). The clonotype was recovered from a female donor with breast cancer. Some clones in this sample may be carry-over from other donors' samples. Sequencing was done on a sample of axillary lymph node tissue. As DNA, the CDR3 is TGCGCCAGCAGTGACGGGACTGGCGGGCTCTACAATGAGCAGTTCTTC. This encodes CASSDGTGGLYNEQFF.